This is a list of T cell receptor beta chains from one sample in a study of blood T cell repertoires in COVID-19. TCRdb's table, derived via immunoSEQ multiplex PCR, lists solely in-frame clones and lacks some. This sample has some 170,000 clones; roughly 85% occur once, and the top ten carry 1.1%. What was sequenced was peripheral blood. The receptor source for this set is a man in his forties with acute or convalescent COVID-19. Each CDR3 is given with its conserved first and last residue. The D gene is left open where the match is weak. Size is omitted from some rows. Given values are once, few, many or a class for expanded clones.

>TRBV12-3/TRBV12-4|.|.|TRBJ1-1
CASSFAGSTEAFF
TGTGCCAGCAGTTTCGCAGGGTCCACTGAAGCTTTCTTT
>TRBV2|.|.|TRBJ1-1
CASSEEPDSGGAFF
TGTGCCAGCAGTGAAGAACCTGACTCGGGAGGAGCTTTCTTT
>TRBV2|TRBD1|.|TRBJ1-3
CASSAGTDAGNTIYF
TGTGCCAGCAGCGCCGGGACAGATGCTGGAAACACCATATATTTT
>TRBV9|TRBD2|.|TRBJ2-7
CASSGSGGASEQYF
TGTGCCAGCAGCGGTAGCGGGGGGGCCTCCGAGCAGTACTTC
>TRBV19|.|few|TRBJ1-1
CASNRGRNTEAFF
TGTGCCAGTAATAGGGGTAGAAACACTGAAGCTTTCTTT
>TRBV5-1|.|few|TRBJ1-1
CASSLGSMNTEAFF
TGCGCCAGCAGCTTGGGTAGCATGAACACTGAAGCTTTCTTT
>TRBV20-1|.|.|TRBJ1-2
CSARAGDGYTF
TGCAGTGCTAGGGCAGGGGATGGCTACACCTTC
>TRBV5-8|TRBD2|once|TRBJ2-5
CASSLGPAGGQETQYF
TGTGCCAGCAGCTTGGGTCCAGCGGGGGGACAAGAGACCCAGTACTTC
>TRBV6-5|.|.|TRBJ1-1
CASSESGGTEAFF
TGTGCCAGCAGCGAGTCCGGGGGCACTGAAGCTTTCTTT
>TRBV7-9|.|.|TRBJ1-2
CASSLGSGGSSYGYTF
TGTGCCAGCAGCTTGGGATCGGGAGGGTCTTCCTATGGCTACACCTTC
>TRBV3-1/TRBV3-2|.|.|TRBJ2-7
CASSSTTGTYEQYF
TGTGCCAGCAGCTCGACGACAGGCACCTACGAGCAGTACTTC
>TRBV5-1|.|.|TRBJ2-7
CASSWGQGISYEQYF
TGCGCCAGCAGCTGGGGCCAGGGGATCTCCTACGAGCAGTACTTC
>TRBV14|.|.|TRBJ2-3
CASSRDLHADTQYF
TGTGCCAGCAGCCGGGACTTACACGCAGATACGCAGTATTTT
>TRBV7-3|.|.|TRBJ1-2
CASSATGLEGYTF
TGTGCCAGCAGCGCCACAGGGTTGGAGGGCTACACCTTC
>TRBV5-1|.|.|TRBJ2-7
CASSLSSRGSYEQYF
TGCGCCAGCAGCTTGTCGAGCAGGGGCTCCTACGAGCAGTACTTC
>TRBV6-2/TRBV6-3|.|.|TRBJ1-2
CASSYSLDGYTF
TGTGCCAGCAGTTACTCACTCGATGGCTACACCTTC
>TRBV30|.|.|TRBJ1-1
CAWSVVFGDTEAFF
TGTGCCTGGAGCGTTGTTTTTGGAGACACTGAAGCTTTCTTT
>TRBV5-4|TRBD1|.|TRBJ1-4
CASSPGQGSNEKLFF
TGTGCCAGCAGCCCGGGACAGGGTTCGAATGAAAAACTGTTTTTT
>TRBV2|TRBD1|.|TRBJ1-2
CASSTGDYGYTF
TGTGCCAGCAGCACAGGGGACTATGGCTACACCTTC
>TRBV20-1|.|.|TRBJ1-6
CSASGKGGSSPLHF
TGCAGTGCTAGTGGCAAAGGGGGTAGTTCACCCCTCCACTTT
>TRBV5-1|TRBD1|.|TRBJ1-1
CASSVTPGQGVTEAFF
TGCGCCAGCAGCGTGACCCCGGGACAGGGGGTGACTGAAGCTTTCTTT
>TRBV30|.|.|TRBJ1-6
CAWSPQGNSPLHF
TGTGCCTGGAGTCCTCAGGGGAATTCACCCCTCCACTTT
>TRBV3-1/TRBV3-2|.|.|TRBJ1-1
CASSHPGLRGSGAFF
TGTGCCAGCAGCCACCCCGGGTTGCGGGGCTCGGGAGCTTTCTTT
>TRBV11-2|.|.|TRBJ1-1
CASSLDLREAFF
TGTGCCAGCAGCTTAGATCTACGTGAAGCTTTCTTT
>TRBV15|.|.|TRBJ2-3
CATSRVASRPTDTQYF
TGTGCCACCAGCAGAGTCGCTAGTCGACCCACAGATACGCAGTATTTT
>TRBV5-4|TRBD1|.|TRBJ1-1
CASSLGQGRLGESEAFF
TGTGCCAGCAGCCTGGGACAGGGGCGGCTAGGGGAAAGTGAAGCTTTCTTT
>TRBV29-1|TRBD1|.|TRBJ1-1
CSARGTAGEAFF
TGCAGCGCAAGGGGGACAGCAGGTGAAGCTTTCTTT
>TRBV4-3|.|.|TRBJ2-5
CASSQDTGRGSETQYF
TGCGCCAGCAGCCAAGATACCGGCAGGGGCTCGGAGACCCAGTACTTC
>TRBV4-1|TRBD2|.|TRBJ2-1
CASSPGGLGSYNEQFF
TGCGCCAGCAGCCCGGGGGGGCTGGGTTCCTACAATGAGCAGTTCTTC
>TRBV12-5|.|.|TRBJ2-3
CASGLVDDISTDTQYF
TGTGCTAGTGGTTTGGTCGACGACATTAGCACAGATACGCAGTATTTT
>TRBV5-4|.|.|TRBJ1-2
CASSLPAGAYGYTF
TGTGCCAGCAGCCTTCCGGCGGGGGCCTATGGCTACACCTTC
>TRBV5-6|TRBD1|.|TRBJ2-1
CASSYGTGGAYNEQFF
TGTGCCAGCAGCTACGGGACAGGGGGCGCCTACAATGAGCAGTTCTTC
>TRBV6-5|TRBD1|.|TRBJ1-1
CASSTPGQRNTEAFF
TGTGCCAGCAGTACACCGGGACAGAGGAACACTGAAGCTTTCTTT
>TRBV5-1|.|.|TRBJ2-3
CASSPQVGGTDTQYF
TGCGCCAGCAGCCCCCAGGTTGGCGGCACAGATACGCAGTATTTT
>TRBV2|TRBD1|few|TRBJ1-2
CASSLTGAYGYTF
TGTGCCAGCAGTCTTACAGGGGCCTATGGCTACACCTTC
>TRBV9|.|once|TRBJ1-1
CASSPSGTEAFF
TGTGCCAGCAGCCCCTCGGGAACTGAAGCTTTCTTT
>TRBV5-1|TRBD1|.|TRBJ1-2
CASTSGTGVGGYTF
TGCGCCAGCACCTCCGGGACAGGGGTAGGCGGCTACACCTTC
>TRBV3-1/TRBV3-2|TRBD1|.|TRBJ2-5
CASSQDRGQTQYF
TGTGCCAGCAGCCAGGACAGGGGCCAGACCCAGTACTTC
>TRBV7-2|.|.|TRBJ1-5
CASSLVRGATNQPQHF
TGTGCCAGCAGCTTAGTGCGGGGGGCTACCAATCAGCCCCAGCATTTT
>TRBV14|.|.|TRBJ2-5
CASSPSDWNQETQYF
TGTGCCAGCAGTCCCTCGGACTGGAATCAAGAGACCCAGTACTTC
>TRBV11-2|.|.|TRBJ2-1
CASSLDYTGRGEQFF
TGTGCCAGCAGCTTAGATTATACAGGGAGAGGTGAGCAGTTCTTC
>TRBV6-5|.|.|TRBJ2-2
CATGYENTGELFF
TGTGCCACGGGTTACGAGAACACCGGGGAGCTGTTTTTT
>TRBV7-9|TRBD2|.|TRBJ2-1
CASSLVMSAGGSNEQFF
TGTGCCAGCAGCTTAGTGATGTCAGCGGGGGGGAGCAATGAGCAGTTCTTC
>TRBV7-6|TRBD1|.|TRBJ2-2
CASSLAGQLRTGELFF
TGTGCCAGCAGCTTAGCGGGACAGCTACGAACCGGGGAGCTGTTTTTT
>TRBV19|.|.|TRBJ1-6
CASIDSSYNSPLHF
TGTGCCAGTATAGACAGCTCCTATAATTCACCCCTCCACTTT
>TRBV28|TRBD2|.|TRBJ2-5
CASSLRPGGLETQYF
TGTGCCAGCAGTTTAAGGCCGGGGGGGTTAGAGACCCAGTACTTC
>TRBV11-3|.|.|TRBJ1-1
CASSLDRSTEAFF
TGTGCCAGCAGCTTAGACCGCAGCACTGAAGCTTTCTTT
>TRBV2|.|.|TRBJ1-5
CASSEWAGANQPQHF
TGTGCCAGCAGTGAATGGGCAGGGGCGAATCAGCCCCAGCATTTT
>TRBV5-1|.|once|TRBJ1-3
CASSEGSGNTIYF
TGCGCCAGCAGTGAGGGCTCTGGAAACACCATATATTTT